The 25 T cell receptor beta chains below were found in one sample sequenced in a study of human T cells and chemical hapten exposure. In TCRdb, the RACE reads were re-called with MiXCR into one record per CDR3 protein. The repertoire holds a few hundred thousand distinct CDR3 sequences, with just under 6.5% as singletons. The time point: patch test 2, 6 weeks after DPC sensitization. The treatment was: therapeutic diphenylcyclopropenone sensitization with weekly scalp DPC. The source material was whole blood, sampled in connection with sensitization to the hapten diphenylcyclopropenone (DPC). Source of these receptors: a woman under 30 with alopecia areata. Some clones in this sample may be carry-over from other donors' samples.

This clonotype was detected only a few times. This chain joins TRBV21-1 and TRBJ1-5. TRBV21-1 is marked as a pseudogene. The CDR3 contains 19 residues. The CDR3 region is CASSKALHYQEDSNQPQHF. The DNA for the CDR3 is TGTGCCAGCAGCAAAGCCCTCCACTATCAGGAGGATAGCAATCAGCCCCAGCATTTT.

This clonotype has at least ten counts. The chain employs TRBV6-5 and TRBJ1-1, with 8 nucleotides matching TRBD1. V lost 6 bases to trimming and J lost 0 bases; unmatched junction nucleotides: 6. The CDR3 extends over 15 amino acids. Germline V gene sequence: CDR1 MNHEY, CDR2 SVGAGI. CDR3: CASRKNRGVNTEAFF. In DNA form, the CDR3 reads TGTGCCAGCAGAAAAAACAGGGGGGTGAACACTGAAGCTTTCTTT.

This clonotype was recorded at least ten times. The chain uses TRBV27 and TRBJ1-6; no clear D gene. The CDR3 covers 13 residues. Per germline, CDR1 MNHEY and CDR2 SMNVEV (reference sequence). V lost 3 bases and J lost 6, with 6 bases in between. CDR3 in DNA: TGTGCCAGCAGTTTGAGGTTTAATTCACCCCTCCACTTT. Protein: CASSLRFNSPLHF.

With respect to this clonotype: The CDR3 ends on some other residue instead of the conserved phenylalanine or tryptophan, so this is likely a read error. The rearrangement uses TRBV28 and TRBJ2-3; D is perhaps TRBD2 (5 bases). CDR3 length: 15 amino acids. Trimming shortened V by 3 bases and J by 2 bases, and 12 bases separated the two germline ends. The germline V gene has CDR1 MDHEN and CDR2 SYDVKM. CDR3 in DNA: TGTGCCAGCAGTTTCGGGAAATTAGACACAGATACGCAGTATATT. Its translation: CASSFGKLDTDTQYI.

This clonotype came up a few times. The J gene is TRBJ2-7, the V gene TRBV27; 10 bases line up with TRBD2. The CDR3 runs to 15 residues. Germline V gives CDR1 MNHEY, CDR2 SMNVEV (reference sequence). With V trimmed by 3 bases and J by 0 bases, 2 bases remained unmatched. This chain's CDR3 is CASSLLAGGSYEQYF. As DNA, the CDR3 is TGTGCCAGCAGTTTGTTAGCGGGGGGCTCCTACGAGCAGTACTTC.

This clonotype was counted ten times or more. The chain joins TRBV5-5 to TRBJ2-3, with 9 bases lining up with TRBD2. Losses at the gene ends were 6 bases for V and 1 base for J; bases not matched to a gene: 9. The CDR3 is made up of 16 amino acids. Germline V gene sequence: CDR1 SGHKS, CDR2 YYEKEE (reference sequence). Here the CDR3 reads CASTPLAGTGTDTQYF. The CDR3 DNA reads as TGTGCCAGCACACCTCTAGCGGGGACGGGCACAGATACGCAGTATTTT.

This rearrangement joins TRBV7-2 to TRBJ2-5, with 9 bases identical to TRBD2. The CDR3 length is 16 residues. CDR1 is SGHTA, CDR2 FQGNSA, per germline. V shed 5 bases, J shed 5 bases, and the junction held 12 bases outside the gene matches. The CDR3 is CASSLSGGILRETQYF. For the CDR3, the DNA is TGTGCCAGCAGCCTCAGCGGGGGGATCCTTCGGGAGACCCAGTACTTC.

At least ten counts were recorded for this clonotype. V usage is TRBV28 and J usage is TRBJ2-7, with unresolved D. Germline lookup yields CDR1 MDHEN and CDR2 SYDVKM. CDR3 length: 14 amino acids. Trimming left V 6 bases short and J 3 bases short, with 15 bases between. The CDR3 DNA sequence: TGTGCCAGCAGCTTGATGCGAACTGGCTACGAGCAGTACTTC. This encodes CASSLMRTGYEQYF.

This chain joins TRBV7-2 and TRBJ2-7; possible D gene TRBD2, 5 bases. The CDR3 runs to 13 residues. The ends were cut back, 5 bases at V and 0 bases at J, with 8 bases in the middle. Germline-derived CDR1 and CDR2 are SGHTA and FQGNSA. The CDR3 spells CASSTTSSYEQYF. CDR3 nucleotides: TGTGCCAGCAGCACTACTAGCTCCTACGAGCAGTACTTC.

This clonotype was seen many times. The chain couples TRBV5-5 to TRBJ2-3; D remains ambiguous. This CDR3 is 14 amino acids long. CDR1 is SGHKS and CDR2 is YYEKEE in the germline V gene (reference sequence). The V end lost 3 bases, the J end lost 5 bases, and 13 bases lay between the germline ends. CDR3 region: CASSSSRAQDTQYF. The CDR3 DNA follows: TGTGCCAGCAGCTCGAGCCGGGCCCAAGATACGCAGTATTTT.

The chain couples TRBV5-1 to TRBJ2-7, with 9 bases matching TRBD1. J was trimmed by 7 bases and V by 7 bases; bases with no gene match: 12. Germline V CDR1 and CDR2: SGHRS, YFSETQ. The CDR3 loop spans 14 amino acids. The CDR3 loop is CASSTGTGSWEQYF. The DNA of the CDR3 is TGCGCCAGCTCAACCGGGACAGGGAGTTGGGAGCAGTACTTC.

Ten or more counts support this clonotype. The J gene is TRBJ1-5, the V gene TRBV7-9; D possibly corresponds to TRBD1 (6 bases). Germline V gene data show CDR1 as SEHNR and CDR2 as FQNEAQ (reference sequence). The V gene lost 4 bases and the J gene lost 4 bases, with 8 bases spanning the gap. The CDR3 runs to 13 residues. The CDR3 sequence: CASSWGQNQPQHF. CDR3 in DNA: TGTGCCAGCAGCTGGGGGCAGAATCAGCCCCAGCATTTT.

The chain has TRBV4-1 and TRBJ2-5, with 11 bases aligning to TRBD2. CDR3 length: 18 residues. V dropped 2 bases and J dropped 5; count of bases not matched to a gene: 13. From germline, CDR1 is MGHRA and CDR2 YSYEKL. CDR3 nucleotides: TGCGCCAGCAGCCAATTTACTAGCGGGGGCGACGGGTTTGAGACCCAGTACTTC. It encodes CASSQFTSGGDGFETQYF.

This clonotype was seen a handful of times. The V and J genes are TRBV2 and TRBJ1-1, with D possibly being TRBD1 (6 bases). The CDR3 loop spans 14 amino acids. Germline CDR1 reads SNHLY; CDR2 reads FYNNEI. V lost 3 bases to trimming and J lost 11 bases, with 19 bases between them. The CDR3 spells CASSDRGNPLEAFF. CDR3 coding DNA: TGTGCCAGCAGTGATAGGGGGAATCCGTTGGAGGCTTTCTTT.

This clonotype came up a few times. The V call is TRBV28, the J call TRBJ1-5, with unresolved D. The CDR3 has 13 residues. V lost 11 bases and J 6 bases, leaving 17 bases between the germline ends. Germline CDR1 reads MDHEN; CDR2 reads SYDVKM. CDR3 in DNA: TGTGCCGGGTCCATTACGTCCGGTCAGCCCCAGCATTTT. As protein: CAGSITSGQPQHF. Full variable domain (missing parts from reference TRBV28 and TRBJ1-5): DVKVTQSSRYLVKRTGEKVFLECVQDMDHENMFWYRQDPGLGLRLIYFSYDVKMKEKGDIPEGYSVSREKKERFSLILESASTNQTSMYLCAGSITSGQPQHFGDGTRLSIL.

The chain links TRBV14 to TRBJ2-7; D is uncertain. V was pared by 0 bases and J by 0 bases, with 21 bases between. This CDR3 has 19 residues. Germline V gene data show CDR1 as SGHDN and CDR2 as FVKESK. CDR3 in amino acids: CASSQDPWYVRFHSYEQYF. CDR3 DNA sequence: TGTGCCAGCAGCCAAGATCCTTGGTATGTCAGATTCCACTCCTACGAGCAGTACTTC.

This clonotype was counted between two and nine times. The V and J genes are TRBV20-1 and TRBJ2-7; 12 bases are shared with TRBD2. V was pared by 2 bases and J by 4 bases, with 6 bases of the junction left unmatched. The V gene's germline CDR1 is DFQATT and CDR2 SNEGSKA (reference sequence). The CDR3 extends over 15 amino acids. For the CDR3, the DNA is TGCAGTGCTAGACCCCCTAGCGGGGGGGGGTACGAGCAGTACTTC. It is translated as CSARPPSGGGYEQYF.

This clonotype showed up many times. CDR3 sequence: CASSLSMGNTQYF. CDR3 bases: TGTGCCAGCAGCTTATCGATGGGAAATACGCAGTATTTT. V and J are TRBV7-2 and TRBJ2-3; D unclear. V was trimmed by 2 bases and J by 7 bases, leaving 10 bases between them. The germline V gene has CDR1 SGHTA and CDR2 FQGNSA. This CDR3 contains 13 residues.

This rearrangement joins TRBV7-2 to TRBJ2-3; TRBD2 is a possible D gene (5 bases). The germline V gene encodes CDR1 SGHTA and CDR2 FQGNSA. The CDR3 sequence is 13 residues long. Between the trimmed V and J ends, which lost 11 bases and 2 bases, there was a span of 14 bases. The CDR3 loop is CASQRRNTDTQYF. CDR3 in DNA: TGTGCCTCCCAGCGGAGGAACACAGATACGCAGTATTTT. The entire variable domain, with the rest obtained from reference TRBV7-2 and TRBJ2-3, is as follows: GAGVSQSPSNKVTEKGKDVELRCDPISGHTALYWYRQSLGQGLEFLIYFQGNSAPDKSGLPSDRFSAERTGGSVSTLTIQRTQQEDSAVYLCASQRRNTDTQYFGPGTRLTVL.

The sample holds many counts of this clonotype. The rearrangement links TRBV6-5 to TRBJ1-5, with D possibly matching TRBD1 (6 bases). The CDR3 is 16 amino acids. Trimming cost V 5 bases and J 5 bases, with 19 bases left between them. From germline, CDR1 is MNHEY and CDR2 SVGAGI. CDR3 sequence reads: CASSRGTQGSDQPQHF. The CDR3 bases are TGTGCCAGCAGTCGCGGGACCCAGGGGAGCGATCAGCCCCAGCATTTT.

This clonotype was picked up a small number of times. J is TRBJ1-4 and V is TRBV10-3; D is ambiguous. V dropped 7 bases and J dropped 0 bases, with 6 bases sitting between them. The length of the CDR3 is 13 residues. Germline-derived CDR1 and CDR2 are ENHRY and SYGVKD. The CDR3 nucleotides are TGTGCCATCATGGACTCAACTAATGAAAAACTGTTTTTT. Protein product: CAIMDSTNEKLFF.

Ten or more counts support this clonotype. The chain joins TRBV4-2 to TRBJ2-6; D is unclear. Germline-derived CDR1 and CDR2 are LGHNA and YNFKEQ. V was shortened by 8 bases and J by 4 bases, with 15 bases between the two germline ends. The CDR3 consists of 15 residues. CDR3 nucleotides: TGTGCCAGCGCTCTATGGGAATCCGGGGCCAACGTCCTGACTTTC. This codes for CASALWESGANVLTF.

This clonotype was counted at least ten times. This sequence joins TRBV12-3 or TRBV12-4 and TRBJ1-5; D is ambiguous. Trimming shortened V by 5 bases and J by 3 bases, and 8 bases separated the two germline ends. This CDR3 is 13 amino acids long. CDR3 bases: TGTGCCAGCAGTCCCCGTGTCAATCAGCCCCAGCATTTT. Translating it yields CASSPRVNQPQHF.

This clonotype has only a few counts. The genes are TRBV20-1 and TRBJ1-1, with 7 positions matching TRBD1. The germline gives CDR1 DFQATT, CDR2 SNEGSKA (reference sequence). The V segment lost 6 bases and the J segment 0 bases; nucleotides outside the gene matches: 7. This CDR3 is 14 amino acids long. The CDR3 protein is CSAGSDRLNTEAFF. CDR3 sequence (DNA): TGCAGTGCAGGCTCGGACAGGTTGAACACTGAAGCTTTCTTT.

This chain joins TRBV20-1 and TRBJ2-3; 7 nucleotides align to TRBD1. V was pared by 0 bases and J by 2 bases, with 2 bases of the junction left unmatched. The CDR3 length is 14 residues. Germline CDR1 and CDR2: DFQATT and SNEGSKA (reference sequence). The CDR3 sequence is CSARDQGVTDTQYF. The CDR3 nucleotides are TGCAGTGCTAGAGATCAGGGGGTCACAGATACGCAGTATTTT.